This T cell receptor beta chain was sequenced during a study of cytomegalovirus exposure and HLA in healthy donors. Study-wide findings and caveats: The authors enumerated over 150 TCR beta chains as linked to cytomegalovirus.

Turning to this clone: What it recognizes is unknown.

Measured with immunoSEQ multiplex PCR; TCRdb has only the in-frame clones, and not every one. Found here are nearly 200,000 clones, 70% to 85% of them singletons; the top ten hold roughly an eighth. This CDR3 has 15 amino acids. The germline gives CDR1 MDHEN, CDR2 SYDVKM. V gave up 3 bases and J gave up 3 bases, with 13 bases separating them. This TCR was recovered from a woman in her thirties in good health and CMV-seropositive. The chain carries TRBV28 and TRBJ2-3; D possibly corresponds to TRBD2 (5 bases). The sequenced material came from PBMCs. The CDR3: CASSLTNDFTDTQYF. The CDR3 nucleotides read TGTGCCAGCAGTTTGACTAACGATTTTACAGATACGCAGTATTTT.